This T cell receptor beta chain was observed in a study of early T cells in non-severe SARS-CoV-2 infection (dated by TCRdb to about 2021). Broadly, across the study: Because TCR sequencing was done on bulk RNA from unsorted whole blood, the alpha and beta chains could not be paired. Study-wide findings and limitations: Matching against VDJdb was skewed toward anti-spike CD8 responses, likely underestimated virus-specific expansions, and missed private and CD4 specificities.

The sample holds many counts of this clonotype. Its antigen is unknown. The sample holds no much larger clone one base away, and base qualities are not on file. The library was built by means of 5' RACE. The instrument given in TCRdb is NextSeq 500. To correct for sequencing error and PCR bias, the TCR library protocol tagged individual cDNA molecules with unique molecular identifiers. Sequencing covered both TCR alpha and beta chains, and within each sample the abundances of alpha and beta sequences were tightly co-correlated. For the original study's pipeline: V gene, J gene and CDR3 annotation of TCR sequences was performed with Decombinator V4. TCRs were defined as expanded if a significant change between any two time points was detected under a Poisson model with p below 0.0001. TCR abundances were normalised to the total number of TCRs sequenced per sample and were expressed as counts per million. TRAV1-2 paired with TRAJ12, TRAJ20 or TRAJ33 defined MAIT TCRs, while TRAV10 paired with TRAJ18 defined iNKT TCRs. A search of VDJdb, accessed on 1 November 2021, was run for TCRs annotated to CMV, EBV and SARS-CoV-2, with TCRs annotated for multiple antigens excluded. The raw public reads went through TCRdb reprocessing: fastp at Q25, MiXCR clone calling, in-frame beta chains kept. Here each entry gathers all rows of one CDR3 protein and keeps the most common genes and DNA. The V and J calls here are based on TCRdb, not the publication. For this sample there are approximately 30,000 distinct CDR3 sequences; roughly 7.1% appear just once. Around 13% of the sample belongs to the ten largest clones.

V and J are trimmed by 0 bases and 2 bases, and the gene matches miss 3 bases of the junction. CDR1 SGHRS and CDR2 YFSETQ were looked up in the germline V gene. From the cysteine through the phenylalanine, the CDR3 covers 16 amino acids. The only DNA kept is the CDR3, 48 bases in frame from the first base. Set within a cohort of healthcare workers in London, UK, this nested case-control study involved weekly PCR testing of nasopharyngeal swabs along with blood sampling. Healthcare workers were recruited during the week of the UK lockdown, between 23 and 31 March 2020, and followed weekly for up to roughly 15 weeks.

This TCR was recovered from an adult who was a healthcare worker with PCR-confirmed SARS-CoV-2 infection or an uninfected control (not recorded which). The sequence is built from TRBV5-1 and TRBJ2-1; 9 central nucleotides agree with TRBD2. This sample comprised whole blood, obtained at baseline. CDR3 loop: CASSLVLAGTYNEQFF. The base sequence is TGCGCCAGCAGCTTGGTCCTAGCGGGGACCTACAATGAGCAGTTCTTC.